The next 29 T cell receptor beta chains were all read from a single sample in a study of glioma-infiltrating T cells. Using RNA template, CDR3s of TCR alpha and beta were amplified with iRepertoire arm-PCR. TCRdb reprocessed the multiplex PCR reads with MiXCR, giving one entry per CDR3 protein. The sample lists 100,000 to 150,000 distinct CDR3 sequences; 20% to 25% were seen once. The specimen was glioma tissue, nonneoplastic brain tissue, or PBMCs (not recorded which). The source is a human donor with low-grade glioma or glioblastoma, undergoing nonglioma brain surgery, or in good health (not recorded which).

This chain connects TRBV5-4 to TRBJ1-3; D perhaps matches TRBD1 (5 bases). CDR1 and CDR2 (germline): SGHNT, YYREEE (reference sequence). Trimming took off 5 bases at V and 0 bases at J, with 12 bases between the two ends. The CDR3 covers 15 residues. For the CDR3, the DNA is TGTGCCAGCAGTCAGGGCGGAATCTCTGGAAACACCATATATTTT. Translating it yields CASSQGGISGNTIYF.

A word on this clonotype: Given a much more abundant clone one base away, this may be a read error. This sequence joins TRBV12-3 or TRBV12-4 and TRBJ1-1, with D possibly being TRBD1 (6 bases). V was pared by 2 bases and J by 5 bases, with 15 bases between. The CDR3 length is 15 residues. The CDR3 sequence: CASSLRGTGSTEAFF. In DNA, the CDR3 is TGTGCCAGCAGTTTAAGAGGAACAGGGTCAACTGAAGCTTTCTTT.

Remarks on this clonotype: One base away lies a much larger clone, so this may be a sequencing read error. The CDR3, as DNA: TGTGCCAGTCGCTTTTGGGGCCCTCCCACTGAAGCTTTCTTT. Its protein product is CASRFWGPPTEAFF. The V gene is TRBV2, the J gene TRBJ1-1; possibly TRBD1 for D (5 bases). V lost 9 bases and J 4 bases, leaving 18 bases between the germline ends. The germline CDR1 and CDR2 sequences are SNHLY and FYNNEI. There are 14 residues in the CDR3.

This clonotype was observed many times. V is TRBV6-1 and J is TRBJ2-1, with TRBD2 as a possible D gene (6 bases). The CDR3 covers 14 residues. V shed 3 bases and J shed 3 bases, with 9 bases lying between them. The germline V gene has CDR1 MNHNS and CDR2 SASEGT. The CDR3 reads CASSELEGYNEQFF. The CDR3 DNA reads as TGTGCCAGCAGTGAGCTGGAGGGCTACAATGAGCAGTTCTTC.

This clonotype was counted at least ten times. The V gene is TRBV4-1, the J gene TRBJ1-2, with D possibly TRBD1 on 6 matching bases. The V end lost 1 base, the J end lost 6 bases, and 9 bases lay between the germline ends. Germline assignment: CDR1 MGHRA and CDR2 YSYEKL. The CDR3 totals 13 residues. The CDR3 spells CASSQVQGNGYTF. The CDR3, as DNA: TGCGCCAGCAGCCAAGTACAGGGAAATGGCTACACCTTC.

V gene TRBV27 combines with J gene TRBJ1-1; D unclear. Germline V gene lookup returns CDR1 MNHEY and CDR2 SMNVEV (reference sequence). The CDR3 contains 16 residues. The V gene lost 8 bases and the J gene lost 4 bases, with 23 bases spanning the gap. As DNA, the CDR3 is TGTGCCAGCTCCGCCCTCCAGCGGGCGCGAGGCACTGAAGCTTTCTTT. It specifies CASSALQRARGTEAFF.

This clonotype has a count of ten or more. The rearrangement joins TRBV5-1 to TRBJ2-1; 8 nucleotides match TRBD2. Germline V gene sequence: CDR1 SGHRS, CDR2 YFSETQ. The CDR3 sequence is 15 residues long. Trimming removed 2 bases from V and 7 bases from J; junction bases left unmatched: 8. Written as DNA, the CDR3 is TGCGCCAGCAGCTTCGGGACTAGAGAGGTGAATGAGCAGTTCTTC. It yields the protein CASSFGTREVNEQFF.

The chain carries TRBV7-2 and TRBJ2-7; TRBD1 aligns across 9 bases. The CDR3 extends over 16 amino acids. V lost 5 bases and J lost 3; bases outside the gene matches: 11. The germline V gene encodes CDR1 SGHTA and CDR2 FQGNSA. DNA for the CDR3: TGTGCCAGCAGCCCCCCTCGTGGGACAGGGAACTACGAGCAGTACTTC. Protein product: CASSPPRGTGNYEQYF.

This clonotype was picked up a small number of times. V and J are TRBV4-3 and TRBJ1-3; D unresolved. The germline gives CDR1 LGHNA, CDR2 YSLEER. The CDR3 runs 14 residues. V was trimmed by 0 bases and J by 5 bases, leaving 8 bases between them. CDR3 bases: TGCGCCAGCAGCCAAGAGCTGCTGAGAAACACCATATATTTT. Amino acid sequence: CASSQELLRNTIYF.

This clonotype was found many times. V gene TRBV20-1 combines with J gene TRBJ2-1, with 9 bases matching TRBD2. Germline values: CDR1 DFQATT, CDR2 SNEGSKA (reference sequence). This CDR3 contains 14 residues. The CDR3 sequence: CSPSETPGLAEQFF. DNA for the CDR3: TGCAGCCCATCCGAGACTCCGGGACTAGCCGAGCAGTTCTTC.

This clonotype was counted at least ten times. The rearrangement uses TRBV4-3 and TRBJ1-1, with D possibly being TRBD1 (5 bases). This CDR3 is built from 15 residues. Deletions cut 1 base from V and 5 bases from J, with 14 bases between. Germline loops: CDR1 LGHNA, CDR2 YSLEER. The CDR3 sequence is CASSQGWGVFTEAFF. In nucleotides, the CDR3 is TGCGCCAGCAGCCAAGGCTGGGGGGTGTTTACTGAAGCTTTCTTT.

This clonotype was seen many times. The junction departs from the called germline gene at one end, perhaps through a read error. V usage is TRBV20-1 and J usage is TRBJ1-5, with D possibly TRBD1 on 5 matching bases. The CDR3 covers 15 residues. In germline, CDR1 is DFQATT, CDR2 SNEGSKA (reference sequence). CDR3 in DNA: TGCAGTGCTGGAGACCGGGACTCTAGAAATCAGCCCCAGCATTTT. Translation: CSAGDRDSRNQPQHF.

A word on this clonotype: At one end the junction does not follow the germline gene, possibly because of a read error. The rearrangement links TRBV27 to TRBJ2-4; TRBD2 matches at 7 bases. Per germline, CDR1 MNHEY and CDR2 SMNVEV (reference sequence). The length of the CDR3 is 15 residues. CDR3 DNA: TGTGCCATCAGTGAGTTTGAGACTAGCCAAAACATTCAGTACTTC. It specifies CAISEFETSQNIQYF.

This clonotype showed up many times. This chain joins TRBV2 and TRBJ2-1; weak D call: TRBD1 (6 bases). This CDR3 is 13 amino acids long. Per the germline V gene, CDR1 is SNHLY and CDR2 is FYNNEI. Trimming shortened V by 11 bases and J by 0 bases, and 11 bases separated the two germline ends. The CDR3 sequence: CAGGLNSYNEQFF. The CDR3 DNA is TGTGCCGGGGGCCTAAACTCCTACAATGAGCAGTTCTTC.

V usage is TRBV7-2 and J usage is TRBJ2-5; D is ambiguous. Trimming shortened V by 5 bases and J by 5 bases, and 6 bases separated the two germline ends. Germline assignment: CDR1 SGHTA and CDR2 FQGNSA. This CDR3 has 11 residues. DNA for the CDR3: TGTGCCAGCAGCCTGTGGGAGACCCAGTACTTC. This translates into CASSLWETQYF.

This clonotype occurred many times. The V gene is TRBV20-1, the J gene TRBJ2-7; a possible D gene is TRBD2 (6 bases). Germline V lookup: CDR1 DFQATT, CDR2 SNEGSKA (reference sequence). V lost 1 base to trimming and J lost 0 bases, with 10 bases between them. This CDR3 is built from 14 residues. The CDR3 region is CSARGPRDSYEQYF. DNA for the CDR3: TGCAGTGCTAGAGGACCGCGGGACTCCTACGAGCAGTACTTC.

The sample holds many counts of this clonotype. The V call is TRBV7-6, the J call TRBJ2-7, with 9 bases lining up with TRBD1. The CDR3 is 16 amino acids. V lost 4 bases to trimming and J lost 5 bases; unmatched junction nucleotides: 12. Germline V lookup: CDR1 SGHVS, CDR2 FNYEAQ. In DNA form, the CDR3 reads TGTGCCAGCAGCTCGCAACAGGGGGCTCTGGGTGACGAGCAGTACTTC. Protein sequence: CASSSQQGALGDEQYF.

This clonotype was observed at least ten times. The rearrangement joins TRBV20-1 to TRBJ1-2; D not resolved. V lost 2 bases and J 4 bases, leaving 14 bases between the germline ends. The CDR3 runs 14 residues. Germline CDR1 and CDR2: DFQATT and SNEGSKA (reference sequence). The CDR3 coding sequence is TGCAGTGCTAGAATTAGCCGGGGTGGCTATGGCTACACCTTC. It yields the protein CSARISRGGYGYTF.

This clonotype was seen a handful of times. The genes are TRBV12-3 or TRBV12-4 and TRBJ1-1; D may be TRBD1 (5 bases). The CDR3 contains 13 residues. The germline V and J ends were trimmed by 3 bases and 6 bases, with 11 bases remaining between them. CDR3 region: CASSFGGFPEAFF. For the CDR3, the DNA is TGTGCCAGCAGTTTTGGGGGATTTCCTGAAGCTTTCTTT.

The sample holds many counts of this clonotype. This chain links TRBV10-3 with TRBJ2-3; 14 positions match TRBD2. CDR1 and CDR2 (germline): ENHRY, SYGVKD. Trimming at V came to 10 bases and at J to 4 bases, leaving 4 bases not matched to a gene. There are 14 residues in the CDR3. CDR3 in DNA: TGTGCCACCCGACTAGCGGGAGGGGCAGATACGCAGTATTTT. This sequence encodes CATRLAGGADTQYF.

There are many counts of this clonotype. The V gene is TRBV24-1, the J gene TRBJ2-1; 14 bases agree with TRBD2. Germline assignment: CDR1 KGHDR and CDR2 SFDVKD. This CDR3 contains 16 residues. Trimming took 5 bases from V and 9 from J; bases not matched to a gene: 8. The CDR3 sequence is CATSGTGTSGSSEQFF. The CDR3 nucleotides read TGTGCCACCAGTGGTACCGGGACTAGCGGGAGTAGTGAGCAGTTCTTC.

This clonotype was detected ten times or more. The V and J genes are TRBV24-1 and TRBJ1-2; D is ambiguous. V was clipped by 0 bases and J by 4 bases, with 5 bases between them. There are 13 residues in the CDR3. The germline V gene encodes CDR1 KGHDR and CDR2 SFDVKD. The CDR3 DNA is TGTGCCACCAGTGATTTGGTGCGCTATGGCTACACCTTC. Its translation: CATSDLVRYGYTF.

This clonotype was observed at least ten times. The rearrangement joins TRBV6-1 to TRBJ2-7, with a possible D match to TRBD2 (7 bases). Germline CDR1 reads MNHNS; CDR2 reads SASEGT. CDR3 length equals 14 residues. V dropped 6 bases and J dropped 5 bases, with 17 bases sitting between them. The CDR3 region has the DNA TGTGCCAGCAGAGGGGGGGAGGACAGCCACGAGCAGTACTTC. It specifies CASRGGEDSHEQYF.

The chain is built from TRBV9 and TRBJ2-1; 9 nucleotides line up with TRBD2. Germline-derived CDR1 and CDR2 are SGDLS and YYNGEE. Trimming removed 2 bases from V and 7 bases from J; junction bases left unmatched: 13. The CDR3 has 17 residues. This CDR3 is CASSVRELAGVINEQFF. In DNA form, the CDR3 reads TGTGCCAGCAGCGTCCGTGAATTAGCGGGAGTCATAAATGAGCAGTTCTTC. Full variable domain (outside the CDR3, taken from reference TRBV9 and TRBJ2-1): DSGVTQTPKHLITATGQRVTLRCSPRSGDLSVYWYQQSLDQGLQFLIQYYNGEERAKGNILERFSAQQFPDLHSELNLSSLELGDSALYFCASSVRELAGVINEQFFGPGTRLTVL.

There are many counts of this clonotype. The rearrangement joins TRBV7-2 to TRBJ2-7; 9 bases agree with TRBD1. The V gene's germline CDR1 is SGHTA and CDR2 FQGNSA. The CDR3 length is 16 residues. Unmatched junction bases numbered 9, after V lost 1 base and J lost 5 bases. CDR3 sequence: CASSLVHGTGIDEQYF. The CDR3 region has the DNA TGTGCCAGCAGCTTAGTACACGGGACAGGGATAGACGAGCAGTACTTC.

This clonotype was detected ten times or more. J is TRBJ2-3 and V is TRBV2; 9 positions match TRBD1. Germline-derived CDR1 and CDR2 are SNHLY and FYNNEI. V lost 3 bases and J lost 0; bases outside the gene matches: 1. CDR3 length: 15 amino acids. The CDR3 is CASSEDRGSTDTQYF. CDR3 nucleotide sequence: TGTGCCAGCAGTGAGGACAGGGGAAGCACAGATACGCAGTATTTT.

This clonotype was recorded many times. The chain uses TRBV6-1 and TRBJ2-2; 9 bases are a match to TRBD2. This CDR3 contains 16 residues. CDR1 and CDR2 from the germline V gene are MNHNS and SASEGT. Trimming at V came to 8 bases and at J to 1 base, leaving 8 bases not matched to a gene. In nucleotides, the CDR3 is TGTGCCAGCCGTCTGACTAGCGGTCAGAACACCGGGGAGCTGTTTTTT. The encoded protein is CASRLTSGQNTGELFF.

This clonotype was seen ten or more times. This chain joins TRBV27 and TRBJ1-3; D is unresolved. This CDR3 comprises 12 residues. With 6 bases removed from V and 4 bases from J, the gap between germline ends came to 7 bases. CDR1 and CDR2 (germline): MNHEY, SMNVEV (reference sequence). The CDR3 DNA sequence: TGTGCCAGCAGCTCCCCCGGAAACACCATATATTTT. Translation: CASSSPGNTIYF.

At least ten counts were recorded for this clonotype. The CDR3 protein is CASSSGTGFYEQYF. The CDR3 DNA follows: TGTGCCAGCAGCTCCGGGACAGGGTTCTACGAGCAGTACTTC. This chain joins TRBV7-8 and TRBJ2-7; 9 positions match TRBD1. Germline V gives CDR1 SGHVS, CDR2 FQNEAQ. V shed 4 bases and J 3 bases; nucleotides not matched to a gene: 4. This CDR3 has 14 amino acids.